This entry is about one TCR beta chain. Germline CDR1 reads SEHNR; CDR2 reads FQNEAQ (reference sequence). V lost 3 bases and J lost 10, with 10 bases in between. The CDR3 is 13 residues long. This record belongs to a study of blood T cell repertoires in COVID-19. Study-level background: The study drew acute and convalescent COVID-19 samples from the United States, Italy and Spain. From T cells, B-cell-depleted T cells, or PBMCs came the material, which was cDNA or gDNA.

Original methodology: Estimates of nucleated cell counts were drawn from the amplification of reference gene primers. Profiling relied on immunoSEQ multiplex PCR, and the TCRdb table lists in-frame clones only, not all of them. V and J calls and clone size are as listed in that table; D and trimming were resolved from the DNA. The table shows roughly 100,000 clones, with around 90% occurring only once. This sequence joins TRBV7-9 and TRBJ1-6, with no clear D. The receptor was isolated from a man over 45 with active or convalescent COVID-19. Sequencing was done on a sample of peripheral blood. CDR3 region: CASSLREVSPLHF. CDR3 sequence (DNA): TGTGCCAGCAGCTTGAGAGAAGTATCACCCCTCCACTTT.